This T cell receptor (beta chain) was documented in a study of CD8 T cells in Susac syndrome. Random hexamers were used to reverse transcribe the RNA input (0.5 to 1 ug). By means of immunoSEQ multiplex PCR, TCR beta CDR3 spanning 54 Vbeta and 13 Jbeta underwent amplification. Each CDR3 protein is one row after TCRdb ran MiXCR on the immunoSEQ multiplex PCR reads. Of hundreds of thousands of distinct CDR3 sequences detected, 95% appear once; the ten largest clones hold 0.082%. V was pared by 4 bases and J by 2 bases, with 8 bases between. The germline V gene encodes CDR1 DFQATT and CDR2 SNEGSKA (reference sequence). The CDR3 contains 12 residues. Negative isolation was applied to CD8+ and CD4+ T cells, and FACS enrichment was applied to TEMRA cells.

The sample was CD4+ T cells from PBMCs. The TCR sequence derives from a human donor with multiple sclerosis. This chain joins TRBV20-1 and TRBJ1-2, with unresolved D. The chain's CDR3 is CSANDRNYGYTF. As DNA, the CDR3 is TGCAGTGCTAATGATAGGAACTATGGCTACACCTTC.